This T cell receptor beta chain comes out of a study of T cell changes during pregnancy in multiple sclerosis. This CDR3 contains 14 residues. V shed 4 bases, J shed 1 base, and the junction held 3 bases outside the gene matches. Germline CDR1 reads SGHRS; CDR2 reads YFSETQ. Clones were read by immunoSEQ multiplex PCR, and TCRdb kept only the in-frame ones, dropping some. The table records around 50,000 clones, around nine tenths of them present only once. Specimen: peripheral blood from another person, used as feeder cells. The clonotype originates from a human donor whose cells served as feeder cells for cultures in a pregnancy study. The V and J genes are TRBV5-1 and TRBJ1-1; 8 positions match TRBD1. The CDR3 DNA is TGCGCCAGCAGCCCGGGGACAGGGAACACTGAAGCTTTCTTT. Amino acid sequence: CASSPGTGNTEAFF. Full variable domain (remainder filled in from reference TRBV5-1 and TRBJ1-1): KAGVTQTPRYLIKTRGQQVTLSCSPISGHRSVSWYQQTPGQGLQFLFEYFSETQRNKGNFPGRFSGRQFSNSRSEMNVSTLELGDSALYLCASSPGTGNTEAFFGQGTRLTVV.